The 16 T cell receptor beta chains below come from one sample, sequenced in a study of blood T cell repertoires in COVID-19. Measured with immunoSEQ multiplex PCR; TCRdb has only the in-frame clones, and not every one. The data contain some 50,000 clones, about four fifths of them singletons. Sequencing input: peripheral blood. These receptors were taken from a man aged 35 to 55 with acute or convalescent COVID-19.

This chain connects TRBV13 to TRBJ2-7; 9 nucleotides agree with TRBD1. CDR1 is PRHDT, CDR2 FYEKMQ, per germline (reference sequence). With V trimmed by 3 bases and J by 1 base, 10 bases remained unmatched. The CDR3 has 17 residues. CDR3 protein: CASSFSQGAHTSYEQYF. The CDR3 nucleotides read TGTGCCAGCAGCTTTTCACAGGGGGCGCATACGTCCTACGAGCAGTACTTC.

This chain connects TRBV3-1 (or the pseudogene TRBV3-2) to TRBJ1-5, with TRBD1 matching 10 bases. CDR1 and CDR2 from the germline V gene are LGHDT and YNNKEL (reference sequence). The CDR3 has 14 residues. J gave up 5 bases and V 3 bases, and 1 base lay outside the gene matches. This CDR3 reads CASSHGQGDQPQHF. The CDR3 nucleotides are TGTGCCAGCAGCCATGGACAGGGGGATCAGCCCCAGCATTTT.

The table lists this clone with a few counts. J is TRBJ1-1 and V is TRBV7-9; no clear D gene. The CDR3 contains 11 residues. Trimming stripped 3 bases from V and 11 bases from J, with 10 bases between. The V gene's germline CDR1 is SEHNR and CDR2 FQNEAQ (reference sequence). The CDR3 DNA reads TGTGCCAGCAGCTTCGAGGCGGAGGCTTTCTTT. Protein product: CASSFEAEAFF.

This chain joins TRBV10-1 and TRBJ2-1; 8 nucleotides align to TRBD1. This CDR3 spans 16 amino acids. Trimming removed 7 bases from V and 8 bases from J; junction bases left unmatched: 16. CDR1 WNHNN and CDR2 SYGVQD come from the germline V gene (reference sequence). Here the CDR3 DNA reads TGCGCCAGCACCCCCCGGGACAGGTTGCCGAGGGATGAGCAGTTCTTC. Its protein is CASTPRDRLPRDEQFF.

V usage is TRBV27 and J usage is TRBJ2-7, with TRBD2 matching over 10 bases. CDR3 length: 18 amino acids. Germline CDR1 is MNHEY and CDR2 is SMNVEV (reference sequence). The J segment lost 2 bases and the V segment lost 3 bases, leaving 13 bases of the junction unmatched. The CDR3 nucleotides are TGTGCCAGCAGTTTTAAAGGTAGCGGGGGGTTACGACCCTACGAGCAGTACTTC. This codes for CASSFKGSGGLRPYEQYF.

This clone occurred a few times. The chain links TRBV7-9 to TRBJ2-2, with D maybe TRBD2 (6 bases). Germline loops: CDR1 SEHNR, CDR2 FQNEAQ (reference sequence). With 8 bases removed from V and 5 bases from J, the gap between germline ends came to 24 bases. This CDR3 is built from 17 residues. CDR3 in DNA: TGTGCCAGCGATTCCCCCTGGGGACGGCGGGATACCGGGGAGCTGTTTTTT. Amino acids: CASDSPWGRRDTGELFF.

The chain couples TRBV11-2 to TRBJ2-7; D uncertain. This CDR3 has 15 residues. Trimming shortened V by 4 bases and J by 2 bases, and 15 bases separated the two germline ends. The germline gives CDR1 SGHAT, CDR2 FQNNGV. The CDR3 reads CASSWIGTAPYEQYF. The CDR3 nucleotides are TGTGCCAGCAGCTGGATAGGAACAGCTCCCTACGAGCAGTACTTC.

The J gene is TRBJ1-3, the V gene TRBV27; D may be TRBD1 (6 bases). Looked up from germline, CDR1 is MNHEY and CDR2 is SMNVEV (reference sequence). V shed 2 bases and J shed 4 bases, with 9 bases lying between them. The CDR3 loop spans 14 amino acids. CDR3 region: CASSLLGAGNTIYF. In nucleotides, the CDR3 is TGTGCCAGCAGTTTACTGGGGGCGGGAAACACCATATATTTT.

Worth noting for this clone: At one end the junction does not follow the germline gene, possibly because of a read error. The chain is built from TRBV27 and TRBJ1-2, with 8 bases fitting TRBD1. CDR1 and CDR2 from the germline V gene are MNHEY and SMNVEV (reference sequence). The CDR3 is 13 residues long. CDR3 coding DNA: TGTGCCAGTAGTTCCTCATCAGGGGGCGGCTACACCTTC. It is translated as CASSSSSGGGYTF.

This clone has only a few counts. The V call is TRBV2, the J call TRBJ2-2, with 8 nucleotides matching TRBD1. This CDR3 is 14 amino acids long. V shed 6 bases and J 7 bases; nucleotides not matched to a gene: 7. Looked up from germline, CDR1 is SNHLY and CDR2 is FYNNEI. The CDR3 sequence: CASSRTGLVGELFF. DNA of the CDR3: TGTGCCAGCAGCAGGACAGGGTTGGTCGGGGAGCTGTTTTTT.

The chain is built from TRBV5-1 and TRBJ2-1; 9 nucleotides agree with TRBD1. The CDR3 has 16 residues. V was pared by 0 bases and J by 5 bases, with 6 bases of the junction left unmatched. Germline CDR1 reads SGHRS; CDR2 reads YFSETQ. The CDR3 bases are TGCGCCAGCAGCTTGGCAGCCGGGACAGGGAACAATGAGCAGTTCTTC. It yields the protein CASSLAAGTGNNEQFF.

V is TRBV7-9 and J is TRBJ1-6; 7 bases match TRBD1. The CDR3 covers 14 residues. Germline CDR1 is SEHNR and CDR2 is FQNEAQ (reference sequence). The trim removed 4 bases at V and 6 bases at J, leaving 3 bases unmatched. The chain's CDR3 is CASSSQGGNSPLHF. CDR3 nucleotides: TGTGCCAGCAGCTCTCAGGGGGGTAATTCACCCCTCCACTTT.

The V and J genes are TRBV30 and TRBJ1-1, with D tentatively TRBD1 (6 bases). Deletions cut 3 bases from V and 2 bases from J, with 13 bases between. Looked up from germline, CDR1 is GTSNPN and CDR2 is SVGIG (reference sequence). CDR3 length equals 14 residues. CDR3 in DNA: TGTGCCTGGAGCGTTGCAGGGGCTAACACTGAAGCTTTCTTT. This sequence encodes CAWSVAGANTEAFF.

This chain connects TRBV5-6 to TRBJ1-4; 7 bases are shared with TRBD1. V dropped 4 bases and J dropped 2; count of bases not matched to a gene: 11. The CDR3 is 17 amino acids. Germline V gene sequence: CDR1 SGHDT, CDR2 YYEEEE. The chain's CDR3 is CASSRKTGFETNEKLFF. CDR3 nucleotide sequence: TGTGCCAGCAGCCGCAAGACAGGGTTCGAGACTAATGAAAAACTGTTTTTT. Supplemented by reference TRBV5-6 and TRBJ1-4, the full variable domain reads DAGVTQSPTHLIKTRGQQVTLRCSPKSGHDTVSWYQQALGQGPQFIFQYYEEEERQRGNFPDRFSGHQFPNYSSELNVNALLLGDSALYLCASSRKTGFETNEKLFFGSGTQLSVL.

This chain connects TRBV27 to TRBJ1-1; tentatively, D is TRBD1 (6 bases). The CDR3 covers 15 residues. V lost 6 bases to trimming and J lost 5 bases, with 19 bases between them. In germline, CDR1 is MNHEY, CDR2 SMNVEV (reference sequence). CDR3 region: CASSTLGRGETEAFF. The CDR3 DNA is TGTGCCAGCAGCACCCTCGGCAGGGGAGAGACTGAAGCTTTCTTT.

The chain recombines TRBV19 with TRBJ2-7; TRBD1 matches at 9 bases. V was clipped by 1 base and J by 5 bases; unmatched bases: 9. The CDR3 sequence is 16 residues long. Germline assignment: CDR1 LNHDA and CDR2 SQIVND (reference sequence). This CDR3 is CASSIAWGQGRDEQYF. The CDR3 bases are TGTGCCAGTAGTATAGCTTGGGGACAGGGTCGGGACGAGCAGTACTTC.